The rows below give T cell receptor beta chains drawn from one sample of a study of cytomegalovirus exposure and HLA in healthy donors. Profiling relied on immunoSEQ multiplex PCR, and the TCRdb table lists in-frame clones only, not all of them. The sample lists about 190,000 clones; 80% to 90% were seen once. Sequencing input: PBMCs. These receptors all come from a middle-aged man in good health and CMV-seropositive. CDR3s include the opening cysteine and the closing phenylalanine or tryptophan. The D gene is left open where the match is weak. Not all rows give a size; the values are once, few, many and, for expanded clones, a class.

clone_size	d_call	j_call	v_call	cdr3_aa	cdr3_nt
.	.	TRBJ2-6	TRBV2	CASSLGAAGPFSGANVLTF	TGTGCCAGCAGTCTAGGCGCCGCGGGCCCTTTCTCTGGGGCCAACGTCCTGACTTTC
.	.	TRBJ1-1	TRBV6-5	CASSYSRGTGEAFF	TGTGCCAGCAGTTACTCTCGGGGAACGGGTGAAGCTTTCTTT
.	.	TRBJ1-1	TRBV9	CASSVAGQNTEAFF	TGTGCCAGCAGCGTAGCTGGGCAGAACACTGAAGCTTTCTTT
once	TRBD1	TRBJ2-2	TRBV9	CASSVAGQGPPGELFF	TGTGCCAGCAGCGTGGCGGGACAGGGGCCCCCCGGGGAGCTGTTTTTT
.	TRBD1	TRBJ2-2	TRBV7-6	CASSVRETGEHGELFF	TGTGCCAGCAGCGTACGCGAGACAGGGGAGCACGGGGAGCTGTTTTTT
.	.	TRBJ2-4	TRBV30	CAWSPSTRRGQYF	TGTGCCTGGAGTCCCTCCACCCGGCGGGGACAGTACTTC
.	.	TRBJ1-1	TRBV28	CASSWGATSPEAFF	TGTGCCAGCAGTTGGGGAGCGACGTCCCCTGAAGCTTTCTTT
.	TRBD1	TRBJ2-1	TRBV7-9	CSSSFGTGGYNEQFF	TGTTCCAGCAGCTTTGGGACAGGGGGGTACAATGAGCAGTTCTTC
once	.	TRBJ2-6	TRBV30	CAWTVTGDSGANVLTF	TGTGCCTGGACTGTGACGGGGGACTCTGGGGCCAACGTCCTGACTTTC
once	TRBD1	TRBJ1-5	TRBV5-1	CASSLETGDQPQHF	TGCGCCAGCAGCTTGGAGACAGGGGATCAGCCCCAGCATTTT
once	.	TRBJ2-7	TRBV15	CATSRADSYEQYF	TGTGCCACCAGCAGAGCGGACAGCTACGAGCAGTACTTC
.	.	TRBJ1-2	TRBV6-6	CASSPTDLRGGYTF	TGTGCCAGCAGTCCGACCGACCTCCGCGGTGGCTACACCTTC
.	.	TRBJ1-1	TRBV7-8	CASSLAGSNTEAFF	TGTGCCAGCAGCTTAGCGGGGAGTAACACTGAAGCTTTCTTT
.	.	TRBJ2-1	TRBV5-6	CASSLVTRNWNNEQFF	TGTGCCAGCAGCTTGGTAACTAGGAACTGGAACAATGAGCAGTTCTTC
.	.	TRBJ2-3	TRBV7-2	CASSLGGTGNTDTQYF	TGTGCCAGCAGTCTTGGAGGGACGGGAAACACAGATACGCAGTATTTT
.	.	TRBJ1-2	TRBV7-9	CASSFPITGRDTF	TGTGCCAGCAGCTTCCCAATAACAGGGCGCGACACCTTC
.	TRBD1	TRBJ2-7	TRBV7-8	CASSFSTGVYEQYF	TGTGCCAGCAGCTTTTCGACAGGGGTCTACGAGCAGTACTTC
once	.	TRBJ2-3	TRBV6-1	CASSEDSTYFGDTQYF	TGTGCCAGCAGTGAAGACAGCACCTACTTCGGAGATACGCAGTATTTT
once	TRBD1	TRBJ2-7	TRBV10-1	CASSATGAYEQYF	TGCGCCAGCAGTGCTACAGGGGCCTACGAGCAGTACTTC
.	.	TRBJ2-1	TRBV5-1	CASSLATPGGHEQFF	TGCGCCAGCAGCTTGGCGACCCCAGGGGGGCATGAGCAGTTCTTC
.	TRBD1	TRBJ1-2	TRBV11-2	CASSPGTVPYGYTF	TGTGCCAGCAGCCCCGGGACAGTCCCCTATGGCTACACCTTC
once	.	TRBJ2-5	TRBV11-2	CASSLVGEFNNRETQYF	TGTGCCAGCAGCTTAGTAGGGGAATTTAACAATCGGGAGACCCAGTACTTC
.	.	TRBJ2-2	TRBV9	CASSPHFAGNTGELFF	TGTGCCAGCAGCCCCCACTTCGCGGGGAACACCGGGGAGCTGTTTTTT
.	.	TRBJ1-4	TRBV2	CASRPEAGKLFF	TGTGCCAGCAGGCCGGAGGCAGGAAAACTGTTTTTT
.	.	TRBJ1-5	TRBV28	CASRPSSELSNQPQHF	TGTGCCAGCAGGCCCTCGTCGGAGCTTAGCAATCAGCCCCAGCATTTT
.	TRBD2	TRBJ2-7	TRBV7-3	CASSLTSGTNSYEQYF	TGTGCCAGCAGCTTAACGTCGGGGACTAACTCCTACGAGCAGTACTTC
.	.	TRBJ2-1	TRBV7-9	CASSLNLRPNEQFF	TGTGCCAGCAGCTTAAATTTGCGGCCAAATGAGCAGTTCTTC
.	.	TRBJ2-3	TRBV5-1	CASSWGAGEDTQYF	TGCGCCAGCAGCTGGGGAGCAGGCGAAGATACGCAGTATTTT
.	.	TRBJ2-7	TRBV25-1	CASSDERQYF	TGTGCCAGCAGTGATGAGAGGCAGTACTTC
.	TRBD2	TRBJ2-1	TRBV28	CASSRLAGPIYNEQFF	TGTGCCAGCAGTCGACTAGCGGGTCCGATCTACAATGAGCAGTTCTTC
.	.	TRBJ2-4	TRBV18	CASSPAEGWGNIQYF	TGTGCCAGCTCACCAGCGGAGGGATGGGGTAACATTCAGTACTTC
.	TRBD2	TRBJ2-7	TRBV19	CASSIGTSGFEQYF	TGTGCCAGTAGTATCGGAACTAGCGGGTTCGAGCAGTACTTC
.	.	TRBJ2-3	TRBV15	CATSRKRAAHGGSTDTQYF	TGTGCCACCAGCAGAAAGAGGGCAGCGCACGGTGGGAGCACAGATACGCAGTATTTT
.	.	TRBJ2-7	TRBV5-1	CASSKIGTGYEQYF	TGCGCCAGCAGCAAGATAGGGACTGGCTACGAGCAGTACTTC
.	.	TRBJ2-7	TRBV6-1	CASSAHGSYEQYF	TGTGCCAGCAGTGCGCACGGGTCCTACGAGCAGTACTTC
.	TRBD2	TRBJ2-3	TRBV4-2	CASSQDSSGRLPSTDTQYF	TGTGCCAGCAGCCAAGATTCTAGCGGGAGACTCCCTAGCACAGATACGCAGTATTTT
.	TRBD2	TRBJ2-3	TRBV29-1	CSATSGRSDTQYF	TGCAGCGCCACTAGCGGGAGGTCAGATACGCAGTATTTT
.	TRBD2	TRBJ2-1	TRBV5-1	CASSLRGTRVVNEQFF	TGCGCCAGCAGCTTGAGAGGGACTAGAGTGGTAAATGAGCAGTTCTTC
.	.	TRBJ1-2	TRBV28	CASSLWPSGGYTF	TGTGCCAGCAGTTTATGGCCCTCCGGTGGCTACACCTTC
.	TRBD1	TRBJ2-7	TRBV7-9	CAGETGYLNEQYF	TGTGCCGGAGAGACAGGGTACCTCAACGAGCAGTACTTC
.	.	TRBJ2-7	TRBV2	CASVDRYPYEQYF	TGTGCCAGCGTCGACAGGTACCCCTACGAGCAGTACTTC
.	.	TRBJ2-2	TRBV11-2	CASSLDLNTGELFF	TGTGCCAGCAGCTTAGACTTGAACACCGGGGAGCTGTTTTTT
.	TRBD1	TRBJ1-1	TRBV18	CASSFGQGDTEAFF	TGTGCCAGCTCATTCGGACAGGGGGACACTGAAGCTTTCTTT
.	TRBD1	TRBJ1-5	TRBV7-8	CASSLGSPVVVGDRRSNQPQHF	TGTGCCAGCAGCTTAGGTTCTCCAGTAGTGGTAGGGGACAGAAGAAGCAATCAGCCCCAGCATTTT
.	.	TRBJ1-2	TRBV30	CAWIGIYGYTF	TGTGCCTGGATCGGGATCTATGGCTACACCTTC
.	TRBD2	TRBJ2-2	TRBV9	CASSVSGTRPGELFF	TGTGCCAGCAGCGTATCTGGGACTAGACCCGGGGAGCTGTTTTTT
.	.	TRBJ2-7	TRBV2	CASSDDLSGGNEQYF	TGTGCCAGCAGTGATGATCTGTCGGGTGGTAACGAGCAGTACTTC
.	TRBD2	TRBJ2-7	TRBV29-1	CSVVGGSSYEQYF	TGCAGCGTTGTGGGGGGGAGTTCCTACGAGCAGTACTTC
.	.	TRBJ2-7	TRBV6-1	CASSDGTAAAYEQYF	TGTGCCAGCAGTGACGGTACGGCGGCTGCCTACGAGCAGTACTTC
few	.	TRBJ2-1	TRBV11-2	CASSKGGVGTWTNEQFF	TGTGCCAGCAGCAAAGGCGGGGTCGGGACTTGGACGAATGAGCAGTTCTTC
.	.	TRBJ2-1	TRBV5-1	CASSLTSPIISSYNEQFF	TGCGCCAGCAGCTTGACTAGCCCAATCATAAGCTCCTACAATGAGCAGTTCTTC
.	.	TRBJ2-2	TRBV5-6	CASSTVNTGELFF	TGTGCCAGCAGCACAGTGAACACCGGGGAGCTGTTTTTT
.	.	TRBJ1-3	TRBV15	CATSREGGSGNTIYF	TGTGCCACCAGCAGGGAGGGAGGCTCTGGAAACACCATATATTTT